This T cell receptor beta chain was identified in a study of T-cell memory formation after mild COVID-19 (dated by TCRdb to about 2021). With regard to the full study: TCR sequence clusters from the two donors were found to be largely donor specific. T-cell clones expanding and contracting after mild COVID-19 in a couple of donors were tracked by longitudinal TCRalpha and TCRbeta repertoire sequencing. Two young, previously healthy adult volunteers, one female and one male, were included in the cohort.

CDR1 SEHNR and CDR2 FQNEAQ were looked up in the germline V gene (reference sequence). V gives up 5 bases and J gives up 7 bases, and the segment between their germline ends measures 11 bases. CDR3 length: 12 amino acids, cysteine to phenylalanine. Only CDR3 DNA remains: 36 bases, in frame from the first base. Results and caveats for the whole study, not just this receptor: SARS-CoV-2 specificity of the second-wave clones peaking on day 37 was not confirmed. Some responding clones were detected in pre-infection memory, which suggested that pre-existing cross-reactive memory T cells had joined the SARS-CoV-2 response. The study included only a couple of mild cases, and larger cohorts that include severe cases with pre-infection samples were judged to be necessary. Contracting CD4+ clones were found mainly in CM and EM memory subsets, while CD8+ clones were enriched in EMRA. From day 15 to 85, contracting clones showed balanced CD4/CD8 phenotypes, whereas a second wave of clones that expanded from day 15 to 37 leaned towards CD4+.

Instrument on record: Illumina NovaSeq 6000. cDNA libraries for TCRalpha and TCRbeta were prepared by 5'RACE using constant-segment primers, with sample barcodes and unique molecular identifiers added. RNA was extracted from every sample with Trizol reagent. The libraries were amplified in two PCR steps, and the second step added a second sample barcode and Illumina TruSeq adapters. The libraries were sequenced on an Illumina NovaSeq using 2 x 150 bp paired-end reads. Per the original workflow: Demultiplexing of reads and collapsing into UMI-guided consensus sequences were performed with migec v1.2.7. With mixcr v2.1.11, UMI consensuses were aligned to TRA and TRB V and J templates and assembled into clonotypes. Clonotypes were classified as expanded or contracted when called significant by both edgeR and NoisET, with noise models trained on biological replicates. For edgeR calls, a false discovery rate-adjusted p below 0.01 and a log2 fold-change threshold of 1 were applied. As an exploratory analysis of dynamics, PCA with hierarchical clustering was applied to max-normalized trajectories of the 1000 most abundant clonotypes. Each responding clone was given a CD4 or CD8 phenotype based on the CD4+ and CD8+ repertoires, which had been sequenced separately. TCRdb redid the processing of the public reads, applying fastp at Q25 and MiXCR, and retained in-frame beta chains. CDR3 protein duplicates are merged, each entry listing the most common genes and DNA. TCRdb's processing, not the authors', yielded these V and J calls. This sample has around 150,000 distinct CDR3 sequences in its table, and 31% of those were observed once. The leading ten clones occupy approximately 12% of the sample.

Ficoll-Paque density gradient centrifugation was the method used to isolate PBMCs. This clonotype was observed a handful of times. It lacks a known antigen. Qualities for individual bases were not recorded, and no much larger clone is one base off. Sequencing was done on a sample of PBMCs or a T cell subset sorted from them (not recorded which). The V gene is TRBV7-9 and the J gene is TRBJ1-2, with the D gene not confidently named. The receptor's source is an adult woman who had mild COVID-19 (a few samples of this study predate the infection). The sample titles of this study are shuffled in the database, so cell type and time point are left out; the donor was told from shared clones. The bases are TGTGCCAGCAGCGAGGGCTCCTCTGGCTACACCTTC. This yields the protein CASSEGSSGYTF. With all but the CDR3 taken from the reference TRBV7-9 and TRBJ1-2 genes, the full variable domain is: DTGVSQNPRHKITKRGQNVTFRCDPISEHNRLYWYRQTLGQGPEFLTYFQNEAQLEKSRLLSDRFSAERPKGSFSTLEIQRTEQGDSAMYLCASSEGSSGYTFGSGTRLTVV.